This entry features one T cell receptor (beta chain) sequence. CDR3 size: 15 residues. V shed 4 bases and J shed 7 bases, with 16 bases lying between them. Germline assignment: CDR1 LGHNA and CDR2 YNFKEQ. Original processing methods: Reference gene primer amplification in the assay estimated nucleated cell counts. TCRdb's table, derived via immunoSEQ multiplex PCR, lists solely in-frame clones and lacks some. That table gives V, J and clone size, and the DNA gave D and trimming. The sample lists around 200,000 clones, 87% occurring once. The source of the sample is a study of blood T cell repertoires in COVID-19. Study-wide context: Donors in the United States, Italy and Spain gave samples during acute or convalescent COVID-19.

V usage is TRBV4-2 and J usage is TRBJ2-2, with D uncertain. The source material was peripheral blood. The receptor was isolated from a man aged 60 to 75 who had recovered from COVID-19. CDR3 sequence: CASSPLPPPDGELFF. CDR3 nucleotide sequence: TGTGCCAGCAGCCCTTTACCTCCCCCAGACGGGGAGCTGTTTTTT.